This entry features one T cell receptor (beta chain) sequence. The data derive from a study of blood T cell repertoires in COVID-19. Study background: Sources were T cells, B-cell-depleted T cells, or PBMCs; the material itself was cDNA or gDNA.

The CDR3 has 15 amino acids. Trimming left V 3 bases short and J 4 bases short, with 15 bases between. Germline assignment: CDR1 LNHDA and CDR2 SQIVND (reference sequence). Authors' processing steps: Amplification of reference gene primers was used by the study to estimate nucleated cell counts. This table comes from immunoSEQ multiplex PCR, and its TCRdb copy is limited to in-frame clones, with some not included. The V and J calls and the clone size are those of that table, but D and trimming were determined from the DNA. The repertoire includes 90,000 to 120,000 clones, around 83% of them detected once, and 4% to 5.5% sits in the top ten.

The chain joins TRBV19 to TRBJ1-1; D is undetermined. Sequences were obtained from peripheral blood. The sequence was collected from a man aged 70-80 years with acute or convalescent COVID-19. DNA for the CDR3: TGTGCCAGTAGTATTGGTAGTTGGGAGGGCACTGAAGCTTTCTTT. Its translation: CASSIGSWEGTEAFF.